One sample yielded the 27 T cell receptor beta chains listed below, sequenced in a study of a mutant IDH1 vaccine in newly diagnosed glioma. Sequencing was performed with immunoSEQ multiplex PCR; in TCRdb, only in-frame clones are kept and a portion is missing. Among around 50,000 clones, 84% were seen once, and the ten largest hold around 3.9%. These receptors lack a known antigen. Time point defined: week 35, safety follow-up. Vaccine doses each comprised 300 ug of mutant IDH1 20-mer peptide, with topical imiquimod. The source was PBMCs, collected from a glioma patient whose treatment included an IDH1 peptide vaccine. The receptor source for this set is a woman under 30 with glioma.

This rearrangement joins TRBV5-1 to TRBJ1-2; D perhaps matches TRBD1 (6 bases). V was clipped by 7 bases and J by 8 bases, with 15 bases between them. Germline assignment: CDR1 SGHRS and CDR2 YFSETQ. The CDR3 contains 12 residues. CDR3 region: CASAIGGGGYTF. The CDR3 DNA reads as TGCGCCAGCGCCATAGGGGGAGGCGGCTACACCTTC.

The chain couples TRBV2 to TRBJ2-5, with 7 positions matching TRBD2. The end of the DNA fits TRBJ2-7 better, so the J call may be wrong. The CDR3 is 11 residues long. The germline V gene has CDR1 SNHLY and CDR2 FYNNEI. CDR3 sequence reads: CASTPGGEQYF. Here the CDR3 DNA reads TGTGCCAGCACCCCGGGGGGCGAGCAGTACTTC.

This clone was detected only once. This sequence joins TRBV6-5 and TRBJ2-7, with D perhaps matching TRBD1 (6 bases). This CDR3 contains 16 residues. Per the germline V gene, CDR1 is MNHEY and CDR2 is SVGAGI. Trimming removed 0 bases from V and 2 bases from J, with 14 bases in between. CDR3 protein: CASSYSRGHWTYEQYF. In nucleotides, the CDR3 is TGTGCCAGCAGTTACTCCCGGGGACACTGGACCTACGAGCAGTACTTC.

The V and J genes are TRBV10-3 and TRBJ2-7; 8 nucleotides agree with TRBD2. Unmatched junction bases numbered 9, after V lost 4 bases and J lost 1 base. In germline, CDR1 is ENHRY, CDR2 SYGVKD. The CDR3 totals 16 residues. The CDR3, as DNA: TGTGCCATCAGTGGGCCCAGCGGGAGTATTTCCTACGAGCAGTACTTC. This sequence encodes CAISGPSGSISYEQYF.

This sequence joins TRBV7-2 and TRBJ1-6; D might be TRBD1 (5 bases). Germline assignment: CDR1 SGHTA and CDR2 FQGNSA. The CDR3 totals 15 residues. The ends were cut back, 2 bases at V and 9 bases at J, with 14 bases in the middle. Here the CDR3 DNA reads TGTGCCAGCAGCTTAAAGCCAGGGATCAGTTCACCCCTCCACTTT. Its protein product is CASSLKPGISSPLHF.

The V gene is TRBV4-3, the J gene TRBJ1-2; D is ambiguous. There are 13 residues in the CDR3. Trimming pared 0 bases from V and 3 bases from J, leaving 5 bases between. Germline V CDR1 and CDR2: LGHNA, YSLEER. The CDR3 protein is CASSQDYDYGYTF. The CDR3 DNA reads TGCGCCAGCAGCCAAGATTATGACTATGGCTACACCTTC.

The chain couples TRBV7-9 to TRBJ2-1, with D hard to call. V was trimmed by 5 bases and J by 1 base, leaving 12 bases between them. The CDR3 contains 15 residues. Germline values: CDR1 SEHNR, CDR2 FQNEAQ (reference sequence). For the CDR3, the DNA is TGTGCCAGCAGCCCACGAGTGAATTCCTACAATGAGCAGTTCTTC. Protein sequence: CASSPRVNSYNEQFF.

Regarding this clone: The sample contains more than one DNA sequence encoding this CDR3. J is TRBJ2-7 and V is TRBV11-2, with 8 positions matching TRBD2. The V gene end was trimmed by 5 bases and the J gene end by 5 bases; junction bases not matched to a gene: 14. The germline V gene encodes CDR1 SGHAT and CDR2 FQNNGV. This CDR3 comprises 16 residues. The CDR3 DNA is TGTGCCAGCAGCCCGCGGGGGGCCAAAAGGAGCCACGAGCAGTACTTC. This codes for CASSPRGAKRSHEQYF.

This CDR3 reads CASTRQGLSYEQYF. CDR3 DNA: TGTGCCAGCACAAGACAGGGTTTGTCCTACGAGCAGTACTTC. V is TRBV2 and J is TRBJ2-7, with 7 bases lining up with TRBD1. The ends lost 7 bases at V and 1 base at J; junction bases unmatched: 7. This CDR3 region has 14 residues. Germline V gives CDR1 SNHLY, CDR2 FYNNEI. The variable domain in full, with the rest retrieved from reference TRBV2 and TRBJ2-7, is EPEVTQTPSHQVTQMGQEVILRCVPISNHLYFYWYRQILGQKVEFLVSFYNNEISEKSEIFDDQFSVERPDGSNFTLKIRSTKLEDSAMYFCASTRQGLSYEQYFGPGTRLTVT.

This clone occurred once. The V call is TRBV30, the J call TRBJ2-1; D is possibly TRBD2 (6 bases). V lost 4 bases and J 4 bases, leaving 11 bases between the germline ends. Germline V lookup: CDR1 GTSNPN, CDR2 SVGIG (reference sequence). The CDR3 sequence is 13 residues long. In DNA, the CDR3 is TGTGCCTGGACTAGCGCGATTTACAATGAGCAGTTCTTC. Protein product: CAWTSAIYNEQFF.

CDR3 sequence reads: CASSHGTSGMETQYF. The CDR3 DNA is TGCGCCAGCAGCCATGGGACTAGCGGGATGGAGACCCAGTACTTC. The rearrangement links TRBV4-3 to TRBJ2-5, with 13 bases matching TRBD2. From germline, CDR1 is LGHNA and CDR2 YSLEER. The CDR3 contains 15 residues. Unmatched junction bases numbered 3, after V lost 3 bases and J lost 5 bases.

This sequence joins TRBV5-1 and TRBJ1-6; 7 positions agree with TRBD1. The CDR3 is 15 residues long. V trimming: 2 bases; J trimming: 9 bases; junction bases outside the gene matches: 8. Germline V gene data show CDR1 as SGHRS and CDR2 as YFSETQ. CDR3 sequence reads: CASSFGAGGGSPLHF. The CDR3 nucleotides read TGCGCCAGCAGCTTCGGGGCAGGGGGAGGTTCACCCCTCCACTTT.

The V and J genes are TRBV7-3 and TRBJ2-7; D unclear. The CDR3 contains 12 residues. With 4 bases removed from V and 0 bases from J, the gap between germline ends came to 4 bases. Germline CDR1 is SGHTA and CDR2 is FQGTGA. The CDR3 protein is CASSSSSYEQYF. As DNA, the CDR3 is TGTGCCAGCAGCTCCTCCTCCTACGAGCAGTACTTC.

The chain joins TRBV7-9 to TRBJ2-3; a possible D gene is TRBD1 (6 bases). Germline CDR1 is SEHNR and CDR2 is FQNEAQ (reference sequence). The CDR3 is 14 amino acids. V was shortened by 6 bases and J by 0 bases, with 10 bases between the two germline ends. CDR3 loop: CASRGTQSTDTQYF. The CDR3 DNA reads TGTGCCAGCAGGGGGACACAAAGCACAGATACGCAGTATTTT. Looking up the rest from reference TRBV7-9 and TRBJ2-3 gives the full variable domain: DTGVSQNPRHKITKRGQNVTFRCDPISEHNRLYWYRQTLGQGPEFLTYFQNEAQLEKSRLLSDRFSAERPKGSFSTLEIQRTEQGDSAMYLCASRGTQSTDTQYFGPGTRLTVL.

V gene TRBV6-5 combines with J gene TRBJ2-5, with 10 nucleotides matching TRBD2. Germline CDR1 reads MNHEY; CDR2 reads SVGAGI. This CDR3 has 15 residues. The junction had 9 bases not matched to a gene; V was cut back by 7 bases and J by 4 bases. The CDR3: CASTQLGLALETQYF. The CDR3 DNA reads TGTGCCAGCACTCAATTGGGACTAGCGTTAGAGACCCAGTACTTC.

The J gene is TRBJ2-7, the V gene TRBV7-2; weak D call: TRBD2 (7 bases). Trimming pared 7 bases from V and 3 bases from J, leaving 28 bases between. This CDR3 comprises 18 residues. CDR1 SGHTA and CDR2 FQGNSA come from the germline V gene. This CDR3 reads CASTPGGQGRVIHYEQYF. The CDR3 nucleotides are TGTGCCAGCACCCCTGGGGGGCAGGGGAGGGTGATCCACTACGAGCAGTACTTC.

The chain joins TRBV7-2 to TRBJ2-1; weak D call: TRBD2 (5 bases). Germline V CDR1 and CDR2: SGHTA, FQGNSA. This CDR3 region has 15 residues. V lost 7 bases and J 2 bases, leaving 15 bases between the germline ends. CDR3 region: CASTSPSIPYNEQFF. DNA for the CDR3: TGTGCCAGCACTAGCCCGAGTATCCCCTACAATGAGCAGTTCTTC.

The J gene is TRBJ1-1, the V gene TRBV5-1; 9 bases align to TRBD1. Losses at the gene ends were 0 bases for V and 8 bases for J; bases not matched to a gene: 2. This CDR3 is built from 13 residues. CDR1 and CDR2 (germline): SGHRS, YFSETQ. The CDR3 here is CASSLAGQGEAFF. In DNA, the CDR3 is TGCGCCAGCAGCTTGGCTGGACAGGGGGAAGCTTTCTTT.

The chain uses TRBV14 and TRBJ2-1; D perhaps matches TRBD2 (6 bases). Germline loops: CDR1 SGHDN, CDR2 FVKESK. The V end lost 5 bases, the J end lost 7 bases, and 15 bases lay between the germline ends. The CDR3 consists of 14 residues. The CDR3 DNA follows: TGTGCCAGCAGCTTGTGGCGGGATCGTAATGAGCAGTTCTTC. Protein sequence: CASSLWRDRNEQFF.

V is TRBV4-1 and J is TRBJ2-7, with 7 bases lining up with TRBD2. CDR1 MGHRA and CDR2 YSYEKL come from the germline V gene. The J segment lost 4 bases and the V segment lost 0 bases, leaving 9 bases of the junction unmatched. This CDR3 region has 16 residues. DNA for the CDR3: TGCGCCAGCAGCCAAGATAGGTCTAGCGGAAGTTACGAGCAGTACTTC. As protein: CASSQDRSSGSYEQYF.

This clone was counted once. Other DNA variants within this sample encode the same CDR3. J is TRBJ1-1 and V is TRBV5-1; D gene ambiguous. V lost 0 bases, J lost 2 bases, and 8 bases lay in between. CDR3 length: 14 residues. Germline V gene sequence: CDR1 SGHRS, CDR2 YFSETQ. The CDR3 loop reads CASSLEVVNTEAFF. CDR3 in DNA: TGCGCCAGCAGCTTGGAGGTCGTCAACACTGAAGCTTTCTTT.

The chain has TRBV7-6 and TRBJ2-7, with 10 bases aligning to TRBD2. Trimming took 5 bases from V and 4 from J; bases not matched to a gene: 8. Germline assignment: CDR1 SGHVS and CDR2 FNYEAQ. The CDR3 is 15 residues long. The CDR3 is CASSPLPGLAYEQYF. The CDR3 region has the DNA TGTGCCAGCAGCCCTCTTCCGGGACTAGCGTACGAGCAGTACTTC.

V and J are TRBV5-8 and TRBJ2-7, with D perhaps matching TRBD2 (5 bases). The germline gives CDR1 SGHTS, CDR2 YDEGEE. The CDR3 is 15 amino acids. The germline V and J ends were trimmed by 4 bases and 1 base, with 15 bases remaining between them. CDR3 protein: CASSAGRTLSYEQYF. Written as DNA, the CDR3 is TGTGCCAGCAGCGCCGGACGGACTCTTTCCTACGAGCAGTACTTC.

The chain employs TRBV14 and TRBJ2-7; 10 bases fit TRBD1. Trimming removed 4 bases from V and 2 bases from J; junction bases left unmatched: 11. The CDR3 covers 17 residues. Germline V gives CDR1 SGHDN, CDR2 FVKESK. CDR3 coding DNA: TGTGCCAGCAGCCCCTCGGACAGGGGGGTTCTTACCTACGAGCAGTACTTC. Translated: CASSPSDRGVLTYEQYF.

The V gene is TRBV5-1, the J gene TRBJ1-2, with 10 bases fitting TRBD1. V was clipped by 1 base and J by 5 bases; unmatched bases: 14. This CDR3 spans 18 amino acids. Germline CDR1 reads SGHRS; CDR2 reads YFSETQ. The CDR3 loop is CASSLFPSGVDRGYGYTF. The CDR3 bases are TGCGCCAGCAGCTTGTTTCCCTCCGGTGTGGACAGGGGGTATGGCTACACCTTC.

The chain carries TRBV5-6 and TRBJ1-2; possibly TRBD1 for D (6 bases). CDR1 SGHDT and CDR2 YYEEEE come from the germline V gene. The CDR3 contains 12 residues. The germline V and J ends were trimmed by 5 bases and 8 bases, with 13 bases remaining between them. CDR3: CASRNRVGGYTF. CDR3 nucleotides: TGTGCCAGCAGGAACAGGGTAGGCGGCTACACCTTC.

With respect to this clone: The same CDR3 arises from other DNA sequences in this sample as well. The chain's CDR3 is CATSRTGGRTDTQYF. CDR3 nucleotides: TGTGCCACCAGCCGGACGGGGGGCCGCACAGATACGCAGTATTTT. The V gene is TRBV15, the J gene TRBJ2-3, with a weak D call TRBD2 (7 bases). This CDR3 region has 15 residues. Germline loops: CDR1 LNHNV, CDR2 YYDKDF (reference sequence). Trimming removed 5 bases from V and 1 base from J, with 13 bases in between.